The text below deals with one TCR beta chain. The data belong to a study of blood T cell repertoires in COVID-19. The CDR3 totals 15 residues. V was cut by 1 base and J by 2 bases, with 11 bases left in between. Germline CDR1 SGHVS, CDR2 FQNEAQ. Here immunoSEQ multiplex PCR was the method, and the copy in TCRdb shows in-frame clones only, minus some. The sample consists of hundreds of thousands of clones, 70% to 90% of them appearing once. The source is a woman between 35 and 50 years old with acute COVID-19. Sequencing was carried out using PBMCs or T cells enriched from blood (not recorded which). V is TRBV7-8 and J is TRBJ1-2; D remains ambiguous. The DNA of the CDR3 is TGTGCCAGCAGCTTAGGGGCAACGCCGAACTATGGCTACACCTTC. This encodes CASSLGATPNYGYTF.